This T cell receptor (beta chain) was obtained from a study of blood T cell repertoires in COVID-19 (dated by TCRdb to about 2020). As for the study more broadly: Samples covering the acute and convalescent phases of COVID-19 were provided by collaborators in the United States, Italy and Spain. The prospective study material was composed of cDNA or gDNA derived from T cells, B-cell-depleted T cells, or PBMCs. Deeply sampled blood TCRbeta repertoires from subjects exposed to, actively infected with, or recovered from COVID-19 were included in the dataset. The repertoires were released in a freely available public database intended as a resource for research on the immune response to SARS-CoV-2. Samples were obtained from the ongoing ImmuneRACE study (first 160 participants) and from over 1,000 subjects provided by 6 global collaborators. The sample metadata nearly always contained a de-identified subject ID, COVID-19 status, age in years and sex. Where HLA class I and class II types were available, the types were taken from metadata supplied by the sample provider, not from assay-based typing. On the study overall, not on this receptor specifically: The amount of clinical and demographic metadata varied by source and participant and was provided uncurated.

Based on the germline V gene, the CDR1 and CDR2 sequences are SGHDT and YYEEEE. The CDR3 numbers 15 residues from cysteine through phenylalanine. The kept DNA is CDR3 alone, 45 bases in frame from the first base. A distance of 8 bases separates the germline ends of V and J, which lose 1 base and 0 bases respectively. Of note for this clone: Its antigen target is currently unknown. Nothing much larger sits one base from this clone, and base qualities are not available.

TCRbeta CDR3 regions were amplified from genomic DNA by means of the immunoSEQ Assay, a bias-controlled multiplex PCR. As for how the authors treated the data: Nucleated cell counts per sample were estimated from amplification of reference gene primers within the assay. To quantify the absolute abundance of each unique TCRbeta CDR3 rearrangement, sequence reads were collapsed and filtered. Productive Simpson clonality was computed per sample as the square root of Simpson's diversity index over productive rearrangements. What TCRdb holds here is the immuneACCESS table cut down to in-frame rearrangements. Part of the clones is not present; checked against another copy, under half of the missing clones reflect an unresolved V gene, and the others are unexplained. That table supplies the V and J calls and clone size; D and trimming were determined from the DNA. Present in this sample are about 52,000 clones, about 90% of which were seen just once. The ten largest clones represent about 6.5% of the sample.

Collaborating institutions collected whole blood in K2EDTA tubes following their own protocols. For TCRbeta analysis, collaborator samples were shipped as frozen whole blood, as isolated PBMCs, or as DNA extracted from either sample type. The rearranged segments are TRBV5-6 and TRBJ2-1, with the identity of the D gene unclear. This sequence originates from a man aged 50-60 years with active COVID-19. Sequencing was carried out using peripheral blood. Read as DNA, the sequence is TGTGCCAGCAGCTTGTCCCCCCGCTCCTACAATGAGCAGTTCTTC. Its product reads: CASSLSPRSYNEQFF.